The rows below give T cell receptor beta chains drawn from one sample of a study of blood T cell repertoires in COVID-19. Here immunoSEQ multiplex PCR was the method, and the copy in TCRdb shows in-frame clones only, minus some. Found here are a few hundred thousand clones, around 84% of them singletons; the top ten hold over 10%. The material sequenced was peripheral blood. Receptors were obtained from a human donor in a cohort sampled during active COVID-19. Both conserved end residues are part of each CDR3. A D gene is named only where the DNA matches it firmly. For some rows the clone size is stated as once, few or many, or as a class when expanded; others skip it.

J | size | V | D | CDR3 | DNA
TRBJ1-1 | few | TRBV5-5 | . | CASSGAGTARWNTEAFF | TGTGCCAGCAGCGGGGCGGGGACGGCGAGATGGAACACTGAAGCTTTCTTT
TRBJ2-1 | once | TRBV11-2 | TRBD2 | CASSLEASGKEQFF | TGTGCCAGCAGCTTAGAGGCTAGCGGTAAAGAGCAGTTCTTC
TRBJ2-7 | . | TRBV7-8 | . | CASSPQFYEQYF | TGTGCCAGCAGCCCGCAGTTCTACGAGCAGTACTTC
TRBJ1-2 | . | TRBV28 | TRBD1 | CASRGDRHTNYGYTF | TGTGCCAGCAGAGGGGACAGGCACACTAACTATGGCTACACCTTC
TRBJ1-6 | . | TRBV6-5 | . | CASSFKQGWGNSPLHF | TGTGCCAGCAGTTTCAAACAGGGTTGGGGCAATTCACCCCTCCACTTT
TRBJ2-7 | . | TRBV12-3/TRBV12-4 | TRBD1 | CASSHTTGYEQYF | TGTGCCAGCAGTCATACGACAGGGTACGAGCAGTACTTC
TRBJ2-6 | . | TRBV7-9 | TRBD1 | CASSLGQGGPGANVLTF | TGTGCCAGCAGCTTAGGACAGGGGGGTCCTGGGGCCAACGTCCTGACTTTC
TRBJ2-3 | . | TRBV27 | TRBD2 | CASSLVWRERGDTQYF | TGTGCCAGCAGTTTAGTATGGCGGGAGAGGGGAGATACGCAGTATTTT
TRBJ2-7 | once | TRBV7-8 | TRBD2 | CASSLDMRRESYEQYF | TGTGCCAGCAGCTTAGATATGCGGCGGGAGAGCTACGAGCAGTACTTC
TRBJ2-1 | . | TRBV11-3 | TRBD2 | CASSFTSGRALGNEQFF | TGTGCCAGCAGCTTCACTAGCGGGAGGGCCCTCGGCAATGAGCAGTTCTTC
TRBJ1-4 | . | TRBV28 | . | CASSLSEIGGREKLFF | TGTGCCAGCAGTTTGAGCGAAATCGGGGGAAGGGAAAAACTGTTTTTT
TRBJ2-7 | . | TRBV19 | . | CASSMNGYEQYF | TGTGCCAGTAGTATGAACGGCTACGAGCAGTACTTC
TRBJ2-4 | . | TRBV4-2 | . | CASSQDAVGQSQNIQYF | TGTGCCAGCAGCCAAGATGCGGTGGGGCAGTCCCAAAACATTCAGTACTTC
TRBJ2-7 | . | TRBV6-5 | . | CASSYSRLASNGEQYF | TGTGCCAGCAGTTACTCGAGGTTGGCTAGCAATGGCGAGCAGTACTTC
TRBJ1-2 | . | TRBV30 | TRBD1 | CAWSVAGGGYGYTF | TGTGCCTGGAGTGTAGCAGGGGGCGGCTATGGCTACACCTTC
TRBJ1-4 | once | TRBV5-1 | TRBD1 | CASSFGQERNEKLFF | TGCGCCAGCAGCTTCGGACAGGAACGGAATGAAAAACTGTTTTTT
TRBJ2-2 | . | TRBV5-1 | . | CASSQGTAGGELFF | TGCGCCAGCAGCCAAGGGACAGCGGGCGGGGAGCTGTTTTTT
TRBJ1-5 | . | TRBV12-2 | . | CASRLWSQPQHF | TGTGCAAGTCGCTTATGGAGTCAGCCCCAGCATTTT
TRBJ1-1 | few | TRBV5-5 | . | CASSLVAGGVNTEAFF | TGTGCCAGCAGCTTGGTGGCGGGCGGGGTGAACACTGAAGCTTTCTTT
TRBJ1-5 | . | TRBV5-4 | TRBD1 | CASSFGPRQGVPNQPQHF | TGTGCCAGCAGCTTTGGCCCGCGACAGGGGGTCCCCAATCAGCCCCAGCATTTT
TRBJ2-7 | once | TRBV6-5 | . | CASSPGVGAQYF | TGTGCCAGCAGCCCAGGGGTGGGGGCGCAGTACTTC
TRBJ2-3 | . | TRBV4-2 | . | CASSQDGRVTDTQYF | TGTGCCAGCAGCCAAGACGGGAGAGTCACAGATACGCAGTATTTT
TRBJ1-5 | . | TRBV5-6 | TRBD1 | CASSLAGTGENQPQHF | TGTGCCAGCAGCTTGGCCGGGACAGGGGAGAATCAGCCCCAGCATTTT
TRBJ1-2 | . | TRBV7-8 | TRBD1 | CASSLVRDSYYGYTF | TGTGCCAGCAGCTTAGTCCGGGACAGTTACTATGGCTACACCTTC
TRBJ2-1 | once | TRBV7-9 | TRBD2 | CASSGRLAGEVRNEQFF | TGTGCCAGCAGCGGCCGACTAGCGGGAGAGGTTCGCAATGAGCAGTTCTTC
TRBJ2-7 | . | TRBV10-3 | TRBD2 | CAISESGSGVSSYEQYF | TGTGCCATCAGTGAGTCTGGTAGCGGGGTTAGCTCCTACGAGCAGTACTTC
TRBJ2-7 | . | TRBV29-1 | . | CSVGEENRKYEQYF | TGCAGCGTTGGAGAGGAGAACAGGAAATACGAGCAGTACTTC
TRBJ2-7 | . | TRBV5-6 | . | CASSPTYRARAYEQYF | TGTGCCAGCAGCCCGACTTACAGGGCGCGAGCCTACGAGCAGTACTTC
TRBJ2-7 | . | TRBV28 | TRBD1 | CASSLRQGSYEQYF | TGTGCCAGCAGTTTGAGACAGGGTTCCTACGAGCAGTACTTC
TRBJ2-3 | . | TRBV3-1/TRBV3-2 | . | CASSQFNPGTPTDTQYF | TGTGCCAGCAGCCAATTTAATCCCGGGACTCCCACAGATACGCAGTATTTT
TRBJ2-7 | . | TRBV7-2 | TRBD2 | CASSLWTSRSYEQYF | TGTGCCAGCAGCTTATGGACTAGCAGGTCCTACGAGCAGTACTTC
TRBJ2-7 | . | TRBV10-1 | . | CASSEFSYEQYF | TGCGCCAGCAGTGAGTTTAGTTACGAGCAGTACTTC
TRBJ2-7 | . | TRBV5-5 | . | CASSLTSYEQYF | TGTGCCAGCAGTCTCACTAGCTACGAGCAGTACTTC
TRBJ1-4 | . | TRBV25-1 | TRBD1 | CASSETGGSEKLFF | TGTGCCAGCAGTGAAACAGGGGGCAGTGAAAAACTGTTTTTT
TRBJ2-1 | . | TRBV19 | TRBD2 | CASSISREDEQFF | TGTGCCAGTAGTATATCGCGGGAGGATGAGCAGTTCTTC
TRBJ2-7 | . | TRBV7-9 | TRBD1 | CASSLAGGDRGREQYF | TGTGCCAGCAGCTTAGCGGGAGGAGACAGGGGGCGTGAGCAGTACTTC
TRBJ2-1 | once | TRBV6-5 | TRBD2 | CASSYSGLEQFF | TGTGCCAGCAGTTACTCGGGACTAGAGCAGTTCTTC
TRBJ1-1 | . | TRBV19 | . | CASSIVPGQNTEAFF | TGTGCCAGTAGTATAGTTCCGGGACAGAACACTGAAGCTTTCTTT
TRBJ2-1 | . | TRBV7-2 | . | CASSLGRGTNEQFF | TGTGCCAGCAGCTTAGGGCGGGGGACAAATGAGCAGTTCTTC
TRBJ1-2 | . | TRBV28 | . | CASSQQPNGYGYTF | TGTGCCAGCAGTCAGCAACCAAACGGGTATGGCTACACCTTC
TRBJ1-2 | . | TRBV28 | . | CASSPVGHRRSYGYTF | TGTGCCAGCAGTCCAGTTGGACACCGCCGGTCCTATGGCTACACCTTC
TRBJ2-6 | . | TRBV28 | TRBD1 | CASSLQGQLSGANVLTF | TGTGCCAGCAGTTTACAGGGACAGCTCTCTGGGGCCAACGTCCTGACTTTC
TRBJ2-7 | . | TRBV6-5 | . | CASSYQQGSVYEQYF | TGTGCCAGCAGTTACCAACAGGGATCGGTTTACGAGCAGTACTTC
TRBJ2-2 | . | TRBV6-5 | . | CASNPNFSTGELFF | TGTGCCAGCAACCCAAACTTTTCCACCGGGGAGCTGTTTTTT
TRBJ2-2 | . | TRBV2 | . | CASRPLARVNTGELFF | TGTGCCAGCAGGCCCTTAGCCAGGGTGAACACCGGGGAGCTGTTTTTT